The clone carrying this T cell receptor (beta chain) was observed a single time. Repertoires were generated with immunoSEQ multiplex PCR, while TCRdb's copy carries only in-frame clones and drops some. The sample has 60,000 to 85,000 clones; under 95% are singletons. These data come from a study of technical replicates of blood from several donors. Specimen: T cells isolated from PBMCs. The clonotype was recovered from a human donor in good health.

The CDR3 DNA reads TGTGCCAGTAAAGGTAGCGGGAACACCGGGGAGCTGTTTTTT. Amino acid sequence: CASKGSGNTGELFF. The chain has TRBV19 and TRBJ2-2, with D perhaps TRBD2 (6 bases). Trimming left V 7 bases short and J 1 base short, with 10 bases between. The CDR3 spans 14 residues. Germline V gene data show CDR1 as LNHDA and CDR2 as SQIVND (reference sequence).